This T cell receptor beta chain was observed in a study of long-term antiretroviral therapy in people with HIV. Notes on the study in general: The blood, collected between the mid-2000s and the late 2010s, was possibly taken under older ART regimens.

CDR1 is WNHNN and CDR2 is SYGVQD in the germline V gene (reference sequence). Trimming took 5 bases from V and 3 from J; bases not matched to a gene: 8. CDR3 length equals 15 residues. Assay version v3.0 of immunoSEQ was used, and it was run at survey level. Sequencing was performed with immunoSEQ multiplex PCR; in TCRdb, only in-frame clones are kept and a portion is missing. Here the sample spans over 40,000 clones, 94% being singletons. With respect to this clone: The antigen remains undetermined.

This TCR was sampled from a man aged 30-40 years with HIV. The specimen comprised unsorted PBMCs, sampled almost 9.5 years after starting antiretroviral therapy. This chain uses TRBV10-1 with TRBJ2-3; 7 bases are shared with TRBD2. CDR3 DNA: TGCGCCAGCAGTCAAGCGGGGCCTACGACAGATACGCAGTATTTT. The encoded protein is CASSQAGPTTDTQYF.